This T cell receptor beta chain was found in a study of T-cell reconstitution after alpha-beta-depleted transplantation in children. Study-level results: There were some patients whose high TCRbeta diversity at day 60 came from surviving recipient T cells and thymic progenitors. At around two months after transplant, the alpha-beta T cells were reportedly derived from several hundred expanded clones that came from non-depleted graft cells.

This clonotype has a handful of counts. Its cognate antigen is unknown. Using unique molecular identifiers, the investigators prepared the TCRbeta library. TCRdb re-called the PCR reads through MiXCR, storing one row per CDR3 protein. This sample has fewer than 450,000 distinct CDR3 sequences, with around 15% found just once. This CDR3 region has 15 residues. V was clipped by 4 bases and J by 4 bases, with 17 bases between them. Germline CDR1 is SGHDT and CDR2 is YYEEEE. This chain connects TRBV5-6 to TRBJ2-5; D tentatively reads TRBD1 or TRBD2 (5 bases each). The receptor was isolated from a male patient between 2 and 9 years old who had a stem cell transplant for acute lymphoblastic leukemia, so the T cells may come from the graft donor. The sequencing here drew on PBMCs, mostly from graft donor cells, taken 360 days after TCRalphabeta/CD19-depleted stem cell transplant. CDR3 sequence (DNA): TGTGCCAGCAGCACCCGACTGGGGGTACGAGAGACCCAGTACTTC. Translation gives CASSTRLGVRETQYF.